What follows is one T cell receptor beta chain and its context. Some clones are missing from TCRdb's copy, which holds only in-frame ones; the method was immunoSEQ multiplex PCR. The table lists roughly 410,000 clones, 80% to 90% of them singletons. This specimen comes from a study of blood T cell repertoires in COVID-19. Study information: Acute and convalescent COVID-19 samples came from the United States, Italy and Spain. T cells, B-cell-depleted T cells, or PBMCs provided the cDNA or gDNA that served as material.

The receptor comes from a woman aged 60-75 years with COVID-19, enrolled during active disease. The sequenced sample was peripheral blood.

The CDR3 DNA follows: TGTGCCAGCAGTTTTTTGGGACAGGGCTTAACCACTAACTATGGCTACACCTTC. Translating it yields CASSFLGQGLTTNYGYTF. V gene TRBV27 combines with J gene TRBJ1-2, with 9 bases that match TRBD1. J gave up 0 bases and V 3 bases, and 11 bases lay outside the gene matches. Germline V gives CDR1 MNHEY, CDR2 SMNVEV (reference sequence). The CDR3 is 18 residues long.